This T cell receptor beta chain originates from a study of T cell responses to AZD1222 COVID-19 vaccine. Whole-study findings and limits: Clonal diversity may have been underestimated in mostly white British donors.

V lost 6 bases, J lost 0 bases, and 13 bases stayed unmatched. The length of the CDR3 is 19 residues. From germline, CDR1 is LGHNT and CDR2 FRNRAP. The table came from immunoSEQ multiplex PCR; TCRdb's copy has only in-frame clones and leaves some out. The top ten hold about 3.9% of the sample, which has some 200,000 clones, approximately 93% seen once. About this clone itself: Antigen unknown.

The rearrangement uses TRBV12-5 and TRBJ2-6; 8 bases align to TRBD2. The sequence was collected from an adult in good health. Sequenced material: peripheral blood, taken on day 0 of AZD1222 vaccination. Here the CDR3 reads CASGNTGTSHSSGANVLTF. The CDR3 bases are TGTGCTAGTGGCAACACCGGGACTAGTCATTCCTCTGGGGCCAACGTCCTGACTTTC.